This paragraph reports one TCR beta chain. The antigen is not known. A multiplex PCR was run with 60 Vbeta primers and 13 Jbeta primers. Produced via immunoSEQ multiplex PCR; TCRdb's table is partial and in-frame only. The table records roughly 230,000 clones, over 90% of them present only once. The data were obtained in a study of cytomegalovirus exposure and HLA in healthy donors. Study observations and caveats: Later work associated roughly 15,000 TCR beta sequences with HLA alleles at 0.05 false discovery rate.

Sequenced input: PBMCs. The receptor comes from a girl aged 2-10 years in good health and CMV-seronegative.

The CDR3: CASRTPGSYEQYF. CDR3 DNA: TGTGCCAGCAGAACTCCCGGGTCCTACGAGCAGTACTTC. The genes are TRBV7-2 and TRBJ2-7; D uncertain. The CDR3 length is 13 residues. V gave up 6 bases and J gave up 1 base, with 10 bases separating them. CDR1 SGHTA and CDR2 FQGNSA come from the germline V gene.